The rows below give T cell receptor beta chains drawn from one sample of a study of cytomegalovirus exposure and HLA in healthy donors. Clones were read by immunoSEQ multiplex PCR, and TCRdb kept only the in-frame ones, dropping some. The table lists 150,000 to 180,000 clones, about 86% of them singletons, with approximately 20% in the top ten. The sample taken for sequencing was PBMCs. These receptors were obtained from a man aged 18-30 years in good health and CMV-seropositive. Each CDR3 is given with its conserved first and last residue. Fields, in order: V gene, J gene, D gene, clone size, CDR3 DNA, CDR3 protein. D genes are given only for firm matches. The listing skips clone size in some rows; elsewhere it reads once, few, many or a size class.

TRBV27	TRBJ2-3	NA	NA	TGTGCCAGCAAGGAACCTGGGGGCCCAGATACGCAGTATTTT	CASKEPGGPDTQYF
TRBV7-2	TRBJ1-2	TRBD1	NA	TGTGCCAGCAGCTTAATCGGGACAGGGGCCTATGGCTACACCTTC	CASSLIGTGAYGYTF
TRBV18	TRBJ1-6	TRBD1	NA	TGTGCCAGCTCCCCAACAGGGGGCTATAATTCACCCCTCCACTTT	CASSPTGGYNSPLHF
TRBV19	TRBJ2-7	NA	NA	TGTGCCAGTAGTCTTCAGGTGAACTACGAGCAGTACTTC	CASSLQVNYEQYF
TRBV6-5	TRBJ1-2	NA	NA	TGTGCCAGCAGTTACTCGGGCAGCACCTATGGCTACACCTTC	CASSYSGSTYGYTF
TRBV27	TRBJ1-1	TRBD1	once	TGTGCCAGCAGTTTATCGACAGGGATGACTGAAGCTTTCTTT	CASSLSTGMTEAFF
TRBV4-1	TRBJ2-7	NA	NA	TGCGCCAGCAGCCAAGGCTCAGGATCCTACGAGCAGTACTTC	CASSQGSGSYEQYF
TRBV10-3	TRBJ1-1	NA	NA	TGTGCCATCAGTGAAGCAGGCACTGAAGCTTTCTTT	CAISEAGTEAFF
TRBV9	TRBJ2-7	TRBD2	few	TGTGCCAGCAGCGTAGGGACGGGGGGGCCTTACGAGCAGTACTTC	CASSVGTGGPYEQYF
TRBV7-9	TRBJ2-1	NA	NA	TGTGCCAGCAGCTTAGGCCAGGGTAGCCATGAGCAGTTCTTC	CASSLGQGSHEQFF
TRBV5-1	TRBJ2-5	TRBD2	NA	TGCGCCAGCAGCTTGGACGCCCGTCCTAGCGGGGAGGAGACCCAGTACTTC	CASSLDARPSGEETQYF
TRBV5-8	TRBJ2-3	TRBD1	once	TGTGCCAGCAGCCCCGGAAGGGACAGGGCGGCAGATACGCAGTATTTT	CASSPGRDRAADTQYF
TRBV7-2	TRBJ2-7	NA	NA	TGTGCCAGCAGGCCAGAGGCGGGGCCCTACGAGCAGTACTTC	CASRPEAGPYEQYF
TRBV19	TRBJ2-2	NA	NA	TGTGCCAGTAGTATATGGGGAGTCACCGGGGAGCTGTTTTTT	CASSIWGVTGELFF
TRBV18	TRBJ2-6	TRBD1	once	TGTGCCAGCTCACCACAGGGGGCAAACTCTGGGGCCAACGTCCTGACTTTC	CASSPQGANSGANVLTF
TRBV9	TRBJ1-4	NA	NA	TGTGCCAGCAGCCACGACAGCGAACTACGTGGACTGTTTTTT	CASSHDSELRGLFF
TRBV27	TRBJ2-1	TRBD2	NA	TGTGCCAGCAGTTTCGGGGGGGATGAGCAGTTCTTC	CASSFGGDEQFF